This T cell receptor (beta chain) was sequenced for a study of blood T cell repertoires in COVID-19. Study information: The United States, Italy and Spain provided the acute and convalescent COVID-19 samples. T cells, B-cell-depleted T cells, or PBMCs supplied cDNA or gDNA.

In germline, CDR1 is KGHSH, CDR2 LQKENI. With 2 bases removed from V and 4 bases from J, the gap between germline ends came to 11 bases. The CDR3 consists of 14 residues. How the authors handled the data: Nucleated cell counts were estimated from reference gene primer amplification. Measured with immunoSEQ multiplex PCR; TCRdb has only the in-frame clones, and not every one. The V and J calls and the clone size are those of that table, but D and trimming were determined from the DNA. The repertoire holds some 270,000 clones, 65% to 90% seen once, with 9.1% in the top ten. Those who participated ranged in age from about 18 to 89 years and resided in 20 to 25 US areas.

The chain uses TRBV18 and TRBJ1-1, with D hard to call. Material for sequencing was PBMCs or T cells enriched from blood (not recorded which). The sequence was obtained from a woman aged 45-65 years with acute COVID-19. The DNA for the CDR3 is TGTGCCAGCTCACCAGAATTCGGGATCACTGAAGCTTTCTTT. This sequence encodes CASSPEFGITEAFF.